This T cell receptor (beta chain) was recorded in a study of blood T cell repertoires in COVID-19. Turning to the study itself: From the United States, Italy and Spain came samples of acute and convalescent COVID-19.

TCRdb's copy holds only in-frame clones and misses some; the assay was immunoSEQ multiplex PCR. The table has under 250,000 clones, about 82% seen once; the top ten hold approximately 6%. V lost 3 bases to trimming and J lost 2 bases; unmatched junction nucleotides: 8. The germline gives CDR1 DFQATT, CDR2 SNEGSKA (reference sequence). The CDR3 is 18 residues long. The source is a woman of 80 years or more with COVID-19, enrolled during active disease. Source material: peripheral blood. The rearrangement uses TRBV20-1 and TRBJ2-1; 15 positions agree with TRBD2. CDR3 bases: TGCAGTGCTAGTGGACTAGCGGGGGGGCCTGTCCCCTACAATGAGCAGTTCTTC. Translation gives CSASGLAGGPVPYNEQFF.